This TCR beta chain is from a study of T cell responses to AZD1222 COVID-19 vaccine. Study-level results: An increase in Spike-specific TCR breadth and depth was observed after two AZD1222 doses.

Libraries were prepared by immunoSEQ multiplex PCR; TCRdb keeps only in-frame clonotypes and omits some of them. The table includes about 100,000 clones, around nine tenths detected once. Germline CDR1 is SGHTA and CDR2 is FQGNSA. Trimming stripped 4 bases from V and 9 bases from J, with 13 bases between. CDR3 length: 13 residues. On this clone itself: Antigen: not known.

The chain uses TRBV7-2 and TRBJ1-5; D is undetermined. The TCR sequence derives from an adult in good health. This specimen consisted of peripheral blood, obtained on day 0 of AZD1222 vaccination. The CDR3 here is CASSSSSVGPQHF. The CDR3 DNA reads as TGTGCCAGCAGCTCCTCAAGCGTGGGGCCCCAGCATTTT.